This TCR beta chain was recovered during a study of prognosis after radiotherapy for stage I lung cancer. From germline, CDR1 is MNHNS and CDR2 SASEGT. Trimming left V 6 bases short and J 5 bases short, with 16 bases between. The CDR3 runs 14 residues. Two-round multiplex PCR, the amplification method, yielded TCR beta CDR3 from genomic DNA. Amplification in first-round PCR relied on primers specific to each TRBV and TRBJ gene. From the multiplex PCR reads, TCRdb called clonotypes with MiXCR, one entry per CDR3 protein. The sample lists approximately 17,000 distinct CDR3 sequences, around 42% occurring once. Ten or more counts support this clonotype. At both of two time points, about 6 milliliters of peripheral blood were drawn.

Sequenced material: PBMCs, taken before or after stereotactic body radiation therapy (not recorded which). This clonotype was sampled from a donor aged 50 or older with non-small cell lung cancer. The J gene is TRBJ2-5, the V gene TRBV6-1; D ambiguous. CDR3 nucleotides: TGTGCCAGCAGCCACGAATTTTCTCAGGAGACCCAGTACTTC. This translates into CASSHEFSQETQYF.